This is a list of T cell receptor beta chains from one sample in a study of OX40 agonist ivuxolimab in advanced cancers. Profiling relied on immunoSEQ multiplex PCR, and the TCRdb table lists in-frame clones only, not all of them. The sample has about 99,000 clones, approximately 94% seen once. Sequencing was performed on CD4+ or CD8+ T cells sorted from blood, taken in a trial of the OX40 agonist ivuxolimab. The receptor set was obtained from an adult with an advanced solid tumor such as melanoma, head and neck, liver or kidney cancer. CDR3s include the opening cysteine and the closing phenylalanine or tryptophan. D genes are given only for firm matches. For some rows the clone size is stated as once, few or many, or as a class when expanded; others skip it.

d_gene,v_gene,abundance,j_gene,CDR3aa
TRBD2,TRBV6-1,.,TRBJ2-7,CASSESGLVREQYF
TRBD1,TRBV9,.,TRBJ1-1,CASSVGTGVNTEAFF
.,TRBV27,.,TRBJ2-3,CASSLQVGDTQYF
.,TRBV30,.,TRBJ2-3,CAWSQGGDTQYF
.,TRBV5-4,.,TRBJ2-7,CASQDQVNSYEQYF
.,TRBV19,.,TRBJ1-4,CATRPTASEKLFF
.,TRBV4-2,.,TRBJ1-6,CASSLGRGRNSPLHF
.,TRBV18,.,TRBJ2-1,CASSPDLANEQFF
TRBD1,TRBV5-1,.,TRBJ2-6,CASSGQGPVGANVLTF
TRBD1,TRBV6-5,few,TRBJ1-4,CASSLGQYEKLFF
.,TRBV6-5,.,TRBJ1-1,CASSYSNSGGNTEAFF
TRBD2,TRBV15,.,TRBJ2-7,CATSRGLAGGLHEQYF
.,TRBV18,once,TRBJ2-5,CASSPGTTQETQYF
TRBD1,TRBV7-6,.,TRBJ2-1,CASSLDRAQRRSYNEQFF
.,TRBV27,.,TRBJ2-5,CASSLYAQETQYF
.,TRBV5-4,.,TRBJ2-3,CASSLKGGIYTDTQYF
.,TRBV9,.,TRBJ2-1,CASSVARDTREQFF
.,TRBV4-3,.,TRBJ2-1,CASSQAGNNEQFF
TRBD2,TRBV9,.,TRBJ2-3,CASSPRASGSVPDTQYF
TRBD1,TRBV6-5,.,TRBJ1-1,CASSPGTGAGTEAFF
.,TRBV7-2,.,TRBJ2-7,CASSPNGGEYEQYF
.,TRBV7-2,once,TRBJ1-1,CASSLASLEAFF
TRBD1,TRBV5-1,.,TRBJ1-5,CASRAGTGGGQPQHF
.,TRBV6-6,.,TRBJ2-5,CASRSQETQYF
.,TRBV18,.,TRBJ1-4,CASSPPSPNEKLFF
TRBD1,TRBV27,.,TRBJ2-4,CASSTGQGKNIQYF
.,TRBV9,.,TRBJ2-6,CASSVGQSGANVLTF
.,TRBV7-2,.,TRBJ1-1,CASSLGGPSIYAEAFF
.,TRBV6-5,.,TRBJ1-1,CASSGGAEAFF
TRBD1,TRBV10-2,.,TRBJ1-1,CASCYAGGRAEAFF
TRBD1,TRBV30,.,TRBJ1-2,CASLGQGATNYGYTF
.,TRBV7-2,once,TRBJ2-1,CASSLSYNGQFF
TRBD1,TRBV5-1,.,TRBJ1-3,CASSLAGTGGLTGNTIYF
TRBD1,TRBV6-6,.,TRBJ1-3,CASSYDRVGNTIYF
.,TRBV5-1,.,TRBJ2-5,CASSPLGIQETQYF
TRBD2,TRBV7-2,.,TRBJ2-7,CASSLGGGSSYEQYF
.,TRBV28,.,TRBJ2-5,CASSSGPAGETQYF
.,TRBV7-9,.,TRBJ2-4,CASSLGGNIQYF
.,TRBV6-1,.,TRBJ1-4,CASSVGGTNEKLFF
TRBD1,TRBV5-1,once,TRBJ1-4,CASSSTGVYEKLFF
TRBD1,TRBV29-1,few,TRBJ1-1,CSVWTGPNTEAFF
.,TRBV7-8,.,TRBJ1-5,CASSQALGGNQPQHF
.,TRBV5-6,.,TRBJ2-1,CASSRGLADTYNEQFF
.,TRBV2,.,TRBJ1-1,CASPRRQVDTEAFF
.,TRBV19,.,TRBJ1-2,CASSIGTNYGYTF
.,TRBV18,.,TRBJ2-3,CASSPARGTTSTDTQYF
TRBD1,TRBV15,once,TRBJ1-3,CATSRYEGQGISDTIYF
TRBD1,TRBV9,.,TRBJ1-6,CASSVGQGTRTRNSPLHF
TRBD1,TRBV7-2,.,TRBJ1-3,CASSPGTGSGNTIYF
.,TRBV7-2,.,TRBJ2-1,CASSAPGTPYNEQFF